This paragraph covers one TCR beta chain sequence. This sample is drawn from a study of blood T cell repertoires in COVID-19. Overall study: Both acute and convalescent COVID-19 samples were obtained from the United States, Italy and Spain. T cells, B-cell-depleted T cells, or PBMCs supplied cDNA or gDNA.

How the authors handled the data: Estimation of nucleated cell counts relied on the amplification of reference gene primers. TCRdb's copy holds only in-frame clones and misses some; the assay was immunoSEQ multiplex PCR. The DNA gave D and trimming, while V, J and clone size come from that table. Among 110,000 to 150,000 clones listed, about 90% were seen once. Trimming took 0 bases from V and 5 from J; bases not matched to a gene: 8. CDR1 and CDR2 from the germline V gene are SGHRS and YFSETQ. This CDR3 is 17 amino acids long. The TCR originated in a woman older than 75 with acute or convalescent COVID-19. The V gene is TRBV5-1, the J gene TRBJ2-5; 12 nucleotides align to TRBD2. The sequencing input was peripheral blood. The CDR3 nucleotides are TGCGCCAGCAGCTTGGCCCCTAGCGGGGGGGGCGCCGAGACCCAGTACTTC. Protein product: CASSLAPSGGGAETQYF.